Sequencing of this T cell receptor (beta chain) was carried out in a study of CXCR3-negative and CXCR3-positive naive CD8 T cells (dated 2019 in TCRdb). About the investigation overall: Some 130 million TRB reads were obtained in total, roughly 1.5 +/- 0.3 million reads per library. For the TRBV-TRBJ cluster analysis, the naive subsets came from 5 donors, while the memory cells came from 3 donors. The diversity and physicochemical repertoire analyses included fewer than twelve donors pooled from two independent experiments. Overall study results and their limits: Compared with CXCR3-negative naive cells, CXCR3-positive naive cells had TRB CDR3s with higher hydrophobicity (lower Kidera factor 4), lower energy, and higher strength and volume indices. Surface CD5, linked to self-reactivity in mice, was comparable between naive subsets; TCR interaction strength was therefore also inferred from TRB CDR3 physicochemical properties. Freshly isolated PBMCs were used for most assays because CXCR3 expression partially decreased after cryopreservation. TRBV-TRBJ usage was similar between naive CXCR3-negative and CXCR3-positive cells from the same donor, while memory cells showed distinct patterns. Both naive subsets had comparably high repertoire diversity, while memory CD8+ T cells had much lower repertoire diversity.

Each CD8+ T cell subset was flow-sorted in triplicate, and some 310,000 cells per subset were placed directly into RLT lysis buffer. Naive CD8+ T cells were defined stringently as CD45RO-CCR7+CD27+CD95- to exclude memory contaminants. Peripheral blood mononuclear cells were isolated from buffy coats using standard density gradient centrifugation. Naive CXCR3-negative and CXCR3-positive CD8+ T cells were flow-sorted using a FACSAria III. Total RNA was extracted from sorted cells using an RNeasy Mini Kit. The CDR3 holds 12 amino acids from the cysteine to the phenylalanine. This entry has no DNA. Sequences SQVTM (CDR1) and ANQGSEA (CDR2) are obtained from the germline V gene. Regarding this clonotype: Its antigen remains undetermined.

Sequencing used a NextSeq 550. The Human TCR Profiling Kit (MiLaboratory) was used to prepare UMI-labeled 5' RACE TRB cDNA libraries. cDNA synthesis used the entire amount of extracted RNA, and PCR amplification then used the entire amount of cDNA produced. Libraries were prepared in parallel using an identical number of PCR cycles. Under the source paper's analysis protocol: With a requirement of at least two reads per UMI, MIGEC and MiXCR extracted about 50,000 +/- 10,000 unique UMI-labeled TRB cDNA molecules per library. An average of around 40,000 +/- 10,000 functional in-frame TRB CDR3 nucleotide clonotypes without stop codons was found per library. Diversity metrics, including normalized Shannon-Wiener and Chao1, were computed in VDJtools after downsampling to 5000 UMI-labeled TRB molecules per sample. VDJtools was used to calculate clonotype-size-weighted physicochemical properties of the central five CDR3 residues, namely interaction energy, strength, volume and Kidera factor 4. TCRdb reprocessed the raw reads; every CDR3 protein sequence is a single record, and DNA is not supplied. The V and J calls come from TCRdb's annotation, not from the publication. The sample table records approximately 83,000 distinct CDR3 sequences. The ten largest clones add up to 1.5% to 2% of the sample.

The V and J segments used are TRBV29-1 and TRBJ2-1. The TCR originated in a human donor in good health. Some clones in this sample may be carry-over from other donors' samples. Sequenced: naive CXCR3- CD8+ T cells from blood. In light of the paper, this sample's cell subset or site label describes: CD45RO-CCR7+CD27+CD95- naive CD8+ T cells lacking CXCR3 (TNR3-). The CDR3 region: CTDGLYYNEQFF.